Included here is one T cell receptor beta chain sequence, with context. In its sample, this clonotype was seen a few times. Its antigen has not been determined. Base qualities are not recorded, but no much larger clone differs from it by a single base. This sample was included in a study of Graves' ophthalmopathy and Graves' hyperthyroidism (dated by TCRdb to the late 2010s). The study in broad terms: Peripheral blood was collected before any treatment was given, at the time of initial diagnosis. The study used signatures of the TCR beta repertoire to tell Graves' ophthalmopathy apart from Graves' hyperthyroidism and to predict which patients would progress to ophthalmopathy. In total, 135 blood samples were TCR-sequenced: some 43 ophthalmopathy, 75 hyperthyroidism and some 17 hyperthyroidism-to-ophthalmopathy patients. To explore V-J signatures that distinguish ophthalmopathy from hyperthyroidism, a discovery set of more than 90 patients was enrolled, made up of 43 with ophthalmopathy and roughly 55 with stable hyperthyroidism. For independent validation, a separate cohort was made up of 18 hyperthyroidism patients plus 17 patients who later progressed from hyperthyroidism to ophthalmopathy. In five or six hyperthyroidism patients, T-cell repertoires of thyroid tissue and blood were compared. Following sampling, methimazole starting at 30 mg daily was administered to hyperthyroidism patients, and high-dose intravenous methylprednisolone was administered to ophthalmopathy patients. For training and testing, the 80 to 100 patients in the discovery cohort were randomly divided in a 7:3 ratio. Study-wide conclusions, independent of this receptor: Most expanded thyroid clonotypes with a frequency above 0.001 also appeared in blood, which suggests that blood repertoires may reflect the immune response in the thyroid. In validation, the model predicted ophthalmopathy progression with 55% to 71% sensitivity and approximately 78% specificity; some 13 predicted patients were CT-confirmed with GO in a median of approximately 6.5 months. No statistical method was used to set the sample size in advance, and the investigators knew which group each participant was assigned to. The 13-signature model separated ophthalmopathy from stable hyperthyroidism with about 86% sensitivity and around 81% specificity in cross-validation, and 80%/75% in the test set.

For repertoire sequencing, TCR beta CDR3 regions were amplified from RNA transcripts. The first round was an RT-PCR using HTBI primers with the Qiagen OneStep RT-PCR kit, and this first round was followed by a second-round multiplex PCR, then size selection and purification. The libraries underwent paired-end sequencing with 100 bp reads on an Illumina HiSeq2000. The source study handled its data this way. SOAPnuke was used to process the reads, removing any read that contained adapters or uncalled bases, had a mean Phred below 15, or lacked an exact match to the constant primer or identifier. COPE v1.2.5 was used to merge high-quality paired reads. Each unique nucleotide sequence was treated as a clonotype, and MiTCR v1.1 was used to align the clonotypes to the IMGT TRB V, D and J references. The analysis was limited to V-J combinations with a frequency above 0.0001, which together covered around 99% of the repertoires. For each V-J combination, a TCR clonal expansion and chaos score was defined as the ratio of F50 clonal expansion to chaos observed in the TCRdist matrix. Welch's t-statistics and random forest were used to reduce features to approximately 13 V-J combinations, which were fed into a naive Bayes classifier. The Morisita-Horn index was used to measure how similar the thyroid and blood repertoires were. Using fastp at Q25 and MiXCR, TCRdb reprocessed the public reads and kept productive beta chains. Each entry merges the rows of one CDR3 protein and shows their most common DNA and genes. TCRdb's processing, not the authors', yielded these V and J calls. This sample is represented by roughly 420,000 distinct CDR3 sequences; 21% of them were singletons. Roughly 3% of the sample lies in the top ten.

A patient counted as having stable hyperthyroidism if there was no progression to ophthalmopathy within 18 months of follow-up. Hyperthyroidism patients were newly diagnosed, with disease duration under 2 months, and aged 18 to 65 years. Patients with other autoimmune diseases, uncontrolled infections, pregnancy or lactation were excluded from the study. Diagnosis was based on clinical symptoms, serum thyroxine, TRAb, thyroid ultrasound and orbital computed tomography. Ficoll-Paque density gradient centrifugation was used to isolate PBMCs from approximately 10 ml of fresh peripheral blood. Total RNA was extracted with Trizol reagent and quality-checked on an Agilent 2100 Bioanalyzer. Sequenced: peripheral blood. The sequence derives from a woman in her late teens or twenties with stable Graves' hyperthyroidism. Donor details come from another sample of the same person, matched by shared clones.

The nucleotide sequence reads as follows: TGTGCCAGCAGACCCTTCGGGGAGGACTATGGCTACACCTTC. Its amino acids are CASRPFGEDYGYTF. The chain couples TRBV6-1 to TRBJ1-2; the D gene lacks a confident call. From cysteine to phenylalanine, the CDR3 is 14 amino acids long. The only DNA kept is the CDR3, 42 bases in frame from the first base. CDR1 and CDR2, looked up from the germline V gene, are MNHNS and SASEGT. V sheds 6 bases and J sheds 3 bases, leaving 14 bases between their ends.